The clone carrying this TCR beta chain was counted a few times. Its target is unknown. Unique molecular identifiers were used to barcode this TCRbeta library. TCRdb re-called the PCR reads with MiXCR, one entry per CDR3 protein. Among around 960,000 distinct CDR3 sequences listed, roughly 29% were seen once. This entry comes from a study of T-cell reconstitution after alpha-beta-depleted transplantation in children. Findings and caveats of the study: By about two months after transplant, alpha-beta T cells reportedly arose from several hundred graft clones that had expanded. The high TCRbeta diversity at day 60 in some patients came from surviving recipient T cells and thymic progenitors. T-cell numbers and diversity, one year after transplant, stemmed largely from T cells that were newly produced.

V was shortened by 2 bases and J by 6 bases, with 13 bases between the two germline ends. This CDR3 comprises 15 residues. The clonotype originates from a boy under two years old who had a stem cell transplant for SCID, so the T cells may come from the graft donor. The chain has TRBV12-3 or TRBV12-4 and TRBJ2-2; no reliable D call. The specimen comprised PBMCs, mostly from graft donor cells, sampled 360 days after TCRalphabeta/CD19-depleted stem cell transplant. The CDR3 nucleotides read TGTGCCAGCAGTTTATCTTGGGCGCAACCCGGGGAGCTGTTTTTT. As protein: CASSLSWAQPGELFF.